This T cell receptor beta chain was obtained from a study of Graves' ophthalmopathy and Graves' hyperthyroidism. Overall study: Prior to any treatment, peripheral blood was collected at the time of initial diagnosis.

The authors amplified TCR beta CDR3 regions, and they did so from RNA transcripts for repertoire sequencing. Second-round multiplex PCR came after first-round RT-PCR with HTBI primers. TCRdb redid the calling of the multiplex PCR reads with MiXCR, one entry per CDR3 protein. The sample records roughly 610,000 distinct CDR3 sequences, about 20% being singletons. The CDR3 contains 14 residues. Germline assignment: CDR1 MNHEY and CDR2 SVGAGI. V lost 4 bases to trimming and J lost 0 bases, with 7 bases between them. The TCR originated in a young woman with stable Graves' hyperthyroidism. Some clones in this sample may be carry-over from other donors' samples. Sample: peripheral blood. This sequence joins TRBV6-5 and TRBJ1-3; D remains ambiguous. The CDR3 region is CASSLQLSGNTIYF. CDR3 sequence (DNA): TGTGCCAGCAGTTTACAGCTCTCTGGAAACACCATATATTTT.